This T cell receptor (beta chain) was observed in a study of CD8 T cells in ankylosing spondylitis. This CDR3 is 13 amino acids long. CDR1 is MDHEN, CDR2 SYDVKM, per germline. Quantitative 5'-RACE with molecular barcodes generated TCR beta libraries. TCRdb independently ran MiXCR on the 5' RACE reads; one entry per CDR3 protein. Of a few hundred thousand distinct CDR3 sequences listed, over 15% are singletons. This clonotype has more than one count but fewer than ten. Its antigen is unidentified. Study-wide findings and caveats: Blood of patients with ankylosing spondylitis appeared to be characterized by a TCR beta motif of eight highly homologous variants. Disease-associated clonotypes exhibited CD8+ identity and were relatively infrequent in peripheral blood.

The sequence was obtained from a male donor with ankylosing spondylitis or in good health (not recorded which). The sequencing sample was made of blood, either unsorted or a sorted T cell fraction (not recorded which). The chain links TRBV28 to TRBJ2-3; a weak D match, TRBD2 (6 bases). CDR3 amino acids: CAGGFRFTDTQYF. The CDR3 DNA follows: TGTGCTGGGGGGTTCCGATTCACAGATACGCAGTATTTT.